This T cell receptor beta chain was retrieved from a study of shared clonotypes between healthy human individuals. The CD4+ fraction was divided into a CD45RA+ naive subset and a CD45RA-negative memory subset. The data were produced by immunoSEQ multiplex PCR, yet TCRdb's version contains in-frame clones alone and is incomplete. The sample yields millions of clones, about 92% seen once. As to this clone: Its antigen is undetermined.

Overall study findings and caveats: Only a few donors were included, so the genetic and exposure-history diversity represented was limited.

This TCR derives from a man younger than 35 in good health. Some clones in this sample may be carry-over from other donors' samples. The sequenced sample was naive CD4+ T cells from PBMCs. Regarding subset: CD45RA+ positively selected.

CDR3 sequence: CASSLTGGRTTGELFF. CDR3 sequence (DNA): TGTGCCAGCAGCTTAACCGGCGGGAGGACTACCGGGGAGCTGTTTTTT. The rearrangement uses TRBV7-2 and TRBJ2-2, with 8 bases aligning to TRBD2. Trimming cost V 2 bases and J 5 bases; bases outside gene matches: 7. The CDR3 spans 16 residues. Germline V lookup: CDR1 SGHTA, CDR2 FQGNSA.